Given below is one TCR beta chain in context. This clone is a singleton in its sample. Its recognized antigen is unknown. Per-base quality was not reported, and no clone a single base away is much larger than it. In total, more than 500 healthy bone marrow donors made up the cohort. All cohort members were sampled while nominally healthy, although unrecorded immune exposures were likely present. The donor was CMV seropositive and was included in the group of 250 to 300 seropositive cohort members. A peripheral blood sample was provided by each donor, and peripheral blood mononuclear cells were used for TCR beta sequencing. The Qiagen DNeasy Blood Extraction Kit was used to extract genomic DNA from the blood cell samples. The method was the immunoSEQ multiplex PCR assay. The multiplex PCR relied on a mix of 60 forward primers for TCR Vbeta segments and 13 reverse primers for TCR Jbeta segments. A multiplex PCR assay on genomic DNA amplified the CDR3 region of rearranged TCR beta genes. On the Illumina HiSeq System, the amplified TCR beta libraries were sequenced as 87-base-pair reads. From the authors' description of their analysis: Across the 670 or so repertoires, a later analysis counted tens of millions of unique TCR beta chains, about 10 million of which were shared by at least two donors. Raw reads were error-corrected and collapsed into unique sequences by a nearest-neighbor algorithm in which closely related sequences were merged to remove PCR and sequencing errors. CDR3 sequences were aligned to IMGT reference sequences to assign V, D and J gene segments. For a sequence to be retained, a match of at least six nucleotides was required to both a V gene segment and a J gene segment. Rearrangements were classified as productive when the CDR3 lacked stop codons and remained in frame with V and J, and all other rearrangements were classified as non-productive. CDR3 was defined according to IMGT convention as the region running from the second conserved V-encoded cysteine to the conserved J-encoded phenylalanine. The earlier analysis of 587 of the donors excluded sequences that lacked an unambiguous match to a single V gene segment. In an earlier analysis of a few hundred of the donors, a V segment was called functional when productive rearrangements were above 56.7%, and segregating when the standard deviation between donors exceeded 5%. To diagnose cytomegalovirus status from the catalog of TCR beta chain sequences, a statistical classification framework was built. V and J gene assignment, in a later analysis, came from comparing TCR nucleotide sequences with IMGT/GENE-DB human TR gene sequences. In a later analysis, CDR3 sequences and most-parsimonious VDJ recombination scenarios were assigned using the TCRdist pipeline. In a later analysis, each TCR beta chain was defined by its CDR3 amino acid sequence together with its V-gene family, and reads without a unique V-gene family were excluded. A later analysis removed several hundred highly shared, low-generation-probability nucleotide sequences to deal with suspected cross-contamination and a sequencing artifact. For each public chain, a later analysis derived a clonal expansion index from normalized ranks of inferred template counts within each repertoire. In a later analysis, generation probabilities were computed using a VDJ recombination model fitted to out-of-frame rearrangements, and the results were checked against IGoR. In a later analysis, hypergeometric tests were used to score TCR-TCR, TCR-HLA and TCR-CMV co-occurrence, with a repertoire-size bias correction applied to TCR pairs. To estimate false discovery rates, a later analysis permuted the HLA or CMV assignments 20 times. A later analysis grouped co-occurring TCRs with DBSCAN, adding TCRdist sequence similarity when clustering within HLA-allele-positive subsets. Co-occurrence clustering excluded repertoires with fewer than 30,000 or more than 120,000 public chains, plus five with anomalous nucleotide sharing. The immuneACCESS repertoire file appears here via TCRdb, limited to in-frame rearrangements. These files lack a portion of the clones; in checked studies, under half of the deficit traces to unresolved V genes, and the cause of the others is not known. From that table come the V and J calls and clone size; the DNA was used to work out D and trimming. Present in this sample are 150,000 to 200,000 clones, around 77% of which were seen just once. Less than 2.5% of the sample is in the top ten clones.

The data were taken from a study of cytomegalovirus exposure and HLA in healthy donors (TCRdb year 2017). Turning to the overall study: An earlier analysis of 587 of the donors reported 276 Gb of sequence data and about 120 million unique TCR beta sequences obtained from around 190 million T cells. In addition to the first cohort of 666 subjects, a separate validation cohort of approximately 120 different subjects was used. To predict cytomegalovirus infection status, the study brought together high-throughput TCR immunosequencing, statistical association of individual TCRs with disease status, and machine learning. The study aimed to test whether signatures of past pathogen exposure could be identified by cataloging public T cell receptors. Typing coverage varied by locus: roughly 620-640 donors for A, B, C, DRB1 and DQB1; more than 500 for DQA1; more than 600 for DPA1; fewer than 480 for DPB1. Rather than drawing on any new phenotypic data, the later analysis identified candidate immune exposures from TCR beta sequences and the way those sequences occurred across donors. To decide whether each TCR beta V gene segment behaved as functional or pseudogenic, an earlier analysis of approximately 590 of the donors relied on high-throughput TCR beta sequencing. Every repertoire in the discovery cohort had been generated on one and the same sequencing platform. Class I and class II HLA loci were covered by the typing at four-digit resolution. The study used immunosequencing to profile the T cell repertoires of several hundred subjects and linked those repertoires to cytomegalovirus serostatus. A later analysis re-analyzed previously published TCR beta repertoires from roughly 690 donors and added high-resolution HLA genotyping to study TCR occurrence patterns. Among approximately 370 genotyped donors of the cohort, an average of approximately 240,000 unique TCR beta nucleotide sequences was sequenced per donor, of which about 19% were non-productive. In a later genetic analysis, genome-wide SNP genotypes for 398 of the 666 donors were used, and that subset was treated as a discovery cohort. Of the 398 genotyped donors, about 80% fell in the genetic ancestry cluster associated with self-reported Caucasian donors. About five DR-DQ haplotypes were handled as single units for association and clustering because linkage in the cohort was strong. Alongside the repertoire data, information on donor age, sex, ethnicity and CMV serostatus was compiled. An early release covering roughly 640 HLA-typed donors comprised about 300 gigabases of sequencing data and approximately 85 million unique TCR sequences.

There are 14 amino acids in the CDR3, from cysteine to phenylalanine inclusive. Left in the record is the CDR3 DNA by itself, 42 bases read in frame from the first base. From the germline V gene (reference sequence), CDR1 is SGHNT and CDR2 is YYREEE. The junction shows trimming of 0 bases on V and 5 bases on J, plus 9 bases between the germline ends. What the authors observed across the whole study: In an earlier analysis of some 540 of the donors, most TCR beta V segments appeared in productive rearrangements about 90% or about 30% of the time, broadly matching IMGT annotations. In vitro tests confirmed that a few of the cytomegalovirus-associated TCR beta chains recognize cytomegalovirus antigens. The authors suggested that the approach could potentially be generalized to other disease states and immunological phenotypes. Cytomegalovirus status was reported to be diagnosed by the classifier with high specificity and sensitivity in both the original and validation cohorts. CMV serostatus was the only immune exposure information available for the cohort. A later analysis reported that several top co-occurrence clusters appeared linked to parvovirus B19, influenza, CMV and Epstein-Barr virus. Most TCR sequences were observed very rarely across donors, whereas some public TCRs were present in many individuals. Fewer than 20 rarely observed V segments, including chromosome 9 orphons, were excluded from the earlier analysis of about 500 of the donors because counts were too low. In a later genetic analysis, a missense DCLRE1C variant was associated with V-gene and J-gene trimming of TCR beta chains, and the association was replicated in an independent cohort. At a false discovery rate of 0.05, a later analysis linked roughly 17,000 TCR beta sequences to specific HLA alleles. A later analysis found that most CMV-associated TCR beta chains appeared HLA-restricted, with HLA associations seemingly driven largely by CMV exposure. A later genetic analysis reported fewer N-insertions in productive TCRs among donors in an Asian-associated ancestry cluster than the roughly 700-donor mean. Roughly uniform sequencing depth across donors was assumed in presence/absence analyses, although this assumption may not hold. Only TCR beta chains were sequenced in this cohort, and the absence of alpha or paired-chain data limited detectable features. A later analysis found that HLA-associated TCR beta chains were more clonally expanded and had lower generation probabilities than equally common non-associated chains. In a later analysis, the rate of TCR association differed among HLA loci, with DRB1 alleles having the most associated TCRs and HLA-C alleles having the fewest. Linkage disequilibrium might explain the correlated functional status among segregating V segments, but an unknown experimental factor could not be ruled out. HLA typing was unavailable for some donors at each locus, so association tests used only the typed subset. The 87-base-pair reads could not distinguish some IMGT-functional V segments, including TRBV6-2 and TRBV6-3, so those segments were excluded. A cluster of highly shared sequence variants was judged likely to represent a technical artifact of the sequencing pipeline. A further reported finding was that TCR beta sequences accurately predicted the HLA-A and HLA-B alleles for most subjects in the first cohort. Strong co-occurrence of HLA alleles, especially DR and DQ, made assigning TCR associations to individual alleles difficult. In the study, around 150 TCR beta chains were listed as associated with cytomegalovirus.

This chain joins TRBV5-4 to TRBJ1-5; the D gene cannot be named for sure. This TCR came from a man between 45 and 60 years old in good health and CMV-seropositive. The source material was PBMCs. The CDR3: CASSLAGWDQPQHF. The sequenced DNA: TGTGCCAGCAGCTTGGCAGGTTGGGATCAGCCCCAGCATTTT.